What follows describes a single T cell receptor beta chain. Its antigen is undetermined. Repertoires were generated with immunoSEQ multiplex PCR, while TCRdb's copy carries only in-frame clones and drops some. This table has about 52,000 clones, 85% to 90% appearing once. The CDR3 is made up of 16 amino acids. V lost 0 bases and J 7 bases, leaving 14 bases between the germline ends. Germline V CDR1 and CDR2: SGHNT, YYREEE (reference sequence). The data are from a study of T cells in localized non-small cell lung cancer. Study-level results: Higher adjacent-lung clonality was associated with shorter survival. Investigators sequenced only a single tumor region, leaving heterogeneity possible.

The rearrangement uses TRBV5-4 and TRBJ1-6; perhaps TRBD1 as D (6 bases). The sequence derives from a female donor with stage II lung adenocarcinoma. Sequencing was performed on PBMCs, taken before any cancer treatment. The CDR3 sequence is CASSLVRGRVNSPLHF. In nucleotides, the CDR3 is TGTGCCAGCAGCTTGGTCAGGGGCAGGGTAAATTCACCCCTCCACTTT.